These T cell receptor beta chains were read from a single sample in a study of OX40 agonist ivuxolimab in advanced cancers. Assay used: immunoSEQ multiplex PCR; TCRdb lists only in-frame clones, some missing. This sample carries more than 45,000 clones, about four fifths of them seen once, and the ten largest clones take approximately 4.5%. This specimen was CD4+ or CD8+ T cells sorted from blood, taken in a trial of the OX40 agonist ivuxolimab. Every receptor here comes from an adult with an advanced solid tumor such as melanoma, head and neck, liver or kidney cancer. CDR3s include the opening cysteine and the closing phenylalanine or tryptophan. D genes are given only for firm matches. For some rows the clone size is stated as once, few or many, or as a class when expanded; others skip it.

V	size	J	D	DNA	CDR3
TRBV4-1	NA	TRBJ2-1	NA	TGCGCCAGCAGCCAAGTTTTACTAGCTATTGAGCAGTTCTTC	CASSQVLLAIEQFF
TRBV2	NA	TRBJ2-7	NA	TGTGCCAGCAGTACCTCCCTCTACGAGCAGTACTTC	CASSTSLYEQYF
TRBV19	NA	TRBJ1-1	NA	TGTGCCAGTAGTATGGCCGCGACTGAAGCTTTCTTT	CASSMAATEAFF
TRBV18	NA	TRBJ2-7	TRBD1	TGTGCCAGCTCAGCTTATCTCCGGGGACAGGGGGTAACCGACGAGCAGTACTTC	CASSAYLRGQGVTDEQYF
TRBV7-3	NA	TRBJ1-2	NA	TGTGCCAGCAGCCTAGGGGTTGGCTATGGCTACACCTTC	CASSLGVGYGYTF
TRBV7-2	NA	TRBJ2-3	NA	TGTGCCAGCAGCTCCAGGACAGTCACAGATACGCAGTATTTT	CASSSRTVTDTQYF
TRBV27	NA	TRBJ2-7	TRBD1	TGTGCCAGCAGTTCGGACAGGGTGGGGCAGTACTTC	CASSSDRVGQYF
TRBV7-9	NA	TRBJ1-2	NA	TGTGCCAGCAGCTTGGTGTCGGAGCGGGTCTATGGCTACACCTTC	CASSLVSERVYGYTF
TRBV10-3	NA	TRBJ1-1	NA	TGTGCCATCAGTGGGGGAGGAGGACCCACTGAAGCTTTCTTT	CAISGGGGPTEAFF
TRBV4-1	NA	TRBJ2-5	NA	TGCGCCAGCAGCCAAGATCCAGTCAACGGGGAGACCCAGTACTTC	CASSQDPVNGETQYF
TRBV5-1	NA	TRBJ2-7	NA	TGCGCCAGCAGCTTGGATGGGACAAGCCCCTACGAGCAGTACTTC	CASSLDGTSPYEQYF
TRBV6-5	NA	TRBJ1-6	NA	TGTGCCAGCAGGACTACCGGGACGGCAAATTCACCCCTCCACTTT	CASRTTGTANSPLHF
TRBV28	NA	TRBJ2-3	NA	TGTGCCAGCAGTCCCTCCTTATTGGAAGACACAGATACGCAGTATTTT	CASSPSLLEDTDTQYF
TRBV10-1	NA	TRBJ2-3	TRBD1	TGCGCCAGCAGTCCCGGGACAGGGGGCGTAGATACGCAGTATTTT	CASSPGTGGVDTQYF
TRBV7-9	once	TRBJ1-5	NA	TGTGCCAGCAGCTTTGGGGGACAGCCCCAGCATTTT	CASSFGGQPQHF
TRBV19	NA	TRBJ1-1	TRBD1	TGTGCCAGTAGTATAAGACAGGGTGCGGAAGCTTTCTTT	CASSIRQGAEAFF
TRBV10-1	NA	TRBJ1-5	NA	TGCGCCAGGAATAGCGGGACCCATTTGTTAAATCAGCCCCAGCATTTT	CARNSGTHLLNQPQHF
TRBV19	NA	TRBJ2-7	TRBD1	TGTGCCAGTAGCTGGACAGGGAGCTCCTACGAGCAGTACTTC	CASSWTGSSYEQYF
TRBV7-6	NA	TRBJ2-3	NA	TGTGCCAGCAGCTTAGGGGCATTAGGAGATACGCAGTATTTT	CASSLGALGDTQYF
TRBV19	NA	TRBJ1-4	TRBD1	TGTGCCAGTAGTATATTACCGGGACAGGGTGATGAAAAACTGTTTTTT	CASSILPGQGDEKLFF
TRBV5-4	NA	TRBJ1-2	NA	TGTGCCAGCAGCTTAGGACTGGCCCGGCTTGAGGGCTACACCTTC	CASSLGLARLEGYTF
TRBV6-6	NA	TRBJ1-6	NA	TGTGCCAGCAGGGAGGTGCGCAATTCACCCCTCCACTTT	CASREVRNSPLHF
TRBV19	once	TRBJ1-5	NA	TGTGCCAGTAGTATCTTGAGCCGGCCCCAGCATTTT	CASSILSRPQHF
TRBV6-1	NA	TRBJ1-5	NA	TGTGCCAGTACTATGGGGGGCTTAGGGCCCCAGCATTTT	CASTMGGLGPQHF
TRBV2	NA	TRBJ1-1	NA	TGTGCCAGCAGTGAATCGGTCTACACTGAAGCTTTCTTT	CASSESVYTEAFF
TRBV2	NA	TRBJ2-5	NA	TGTGCCAGCAGTGAAAGACCGGGGGAGACCCAGTACTTC	CASSERPGETQYF
TRBV28	NA	TRBJ2-1	NA	TGTGCCAGCACTGGGGGGGCTTCCTACAATGAGCAGTTCTTC	CASTGGASYNEQFF
TRBV2	NA	TRBJ2-7	NA	TGTGCCAGCAGTGAAGCGCCGGCTAACTACGAGCAGTACTTC	CASSEAPANYEQYF
TRBV28	once	TRBJ2-1	TRBD1	TGTGCCAGCAGGGCGGGACAGGGAGGCTACAATGAGCAGTTCTTC	CASRAGQGGYNEQFF
TRBV2	once	TRBJ2-5	TRBD1	TGTGCCAGCACCGGGACAGGGGTTTTCCAAGAGACCCAGTACTTC	CASTGTGVFQETQYF
TRBV2	NA	TRBJ2-4	NA	TGTGCCAGCGAGCCGGGTCTGGAAGGAAACATTCAGTACTTC	CASEPGLEGNIQYF
TRBV29-1	NA	TRBJ2-3	TRBD2	TGCAGCGTTGAACCAGCGGGAGTGTCTGATACGCAGTATTTT	CSVEPAGVSDTQYF
TRBV4-2	NA	TRBJ1-3	NA	TGTGCCAGCAGCCAAGACGGGGGCTACGGAAACACCATATATTTT	CASSQDGGYGNTIYF
TRBV7-6	few	TRBJ2-2	NA	TGTGCCAGCAGCCTCTCTCTGAACACCGGGGAGCTGTTTTTT	CASSLSLNTGELFF
TRBV29-1	NA	TRBJ2-3	NA	TGCAGCGTAGGGACTTCGACAGATACGCAGTATTTT	CSVGTSTDTQYF
TRBV7-2	NA	TRBJ1-3	NA	TGTGCCAGCAGCTTAGTCGGGGCTAGCTCTGGAAACACCATATATTTT	CASSLVGASSGNTIYF
TRBV5-1	NA	TRBJ2-1	TRBD2	TGCGCCAGCAGCTTGGGGCAGAGGGGGCCAGCGGGAGGGCCGCGGGAGTTCTTC	CASSLGQRGPAGGPREFF
TRBV19	NA	TRBJ2-3	NA	TGTGCCAGTAACCCCTCCGCGGCGCGAGGCACAGATACGCAGTATTTT	CASNPSAARGTDTQYF
TRBV9	NA	TRBJ2-5	TRBD2	TGTGCCAGCAGCGCCGCCCGACTAGCGGGAGTTGAGACCCAGTACTTC	CASSAARLAGVETQYF
TRBV18	few	TRBJ2-1	TRBD1	TGTGCCAGCTCACCACCGTTTTCCGGGACAGGGGGACACAATGAGCAGTTCTTC	CASSPPFSGTGGHNEQFF
TRBV7-8	few	TRBJ2-1	TRBD2	TGTGCCAGCAGCGTACGAGCGGGGGCCTACTACAATGAGCAGTTCTTC	CASSVRAGAYYNEQFF
TRBV19	NA	TRBJ2-5	TRBD1	TGTGCCAGTAACAGGGGCCTCCAAGAGACCCAGTACTTC	CASNRGLQETQYF
TRBV11-1	NA	TRBJ1-1	NA	TGTGCCAGCAGCTCGGACAGATACACTGAAGCTTTCTTT	CASSSDRYTEAFF
TRBV2	NA	TRBJ2-2	TRBD2	TGTGCCAGCAGGTGGGGGACTAGCGGCACCGGGGAGCTGTTTTTT	CASRWGTSGTGELFF
TRBV6-1	NA	TRBJ2-1	NA	TGTGCCAGCGTTTCGGGACGTGCGGACTACAATGAGCAGTTCTTC	CASVSGRADYNEQFF
TRBV28	NA	TRBJ2-5	NA	TGTGCCAGCAGTTTCCAGGGGACCGAGACCCAGTACTTC	CASSFQGTETQYF
TRBV9	NA	TRBJ2-2	TRBD1	TGTGCCAGCAGCCTGGACAGGTCGAACACCGGGGAGCTGTTTTTT	CASSLDRSNTGELFF
TRBV15	NA	TRBJ2-1	NA	TGTGCCACCAGCAGAGATCTTGGTGGGGATGAGCAGTTCTTC	CATSRDLGGDEQFF
TRBV6-5	NA	TRBJ1-6	TRBD1	TGTGCCAGCAGTTACTCGATAGGGACAGGGGGCTCACCCCTCCACTTT	CASSYSIGTGGSPLHF
TRBV5-6	NA	TRBJ2-3	TRBD2	TGTGCCAGCAGCTTTAGCGGGAGCACAGATACGCAGTATTTT	CASSFSGSTDTQYF
TRBV30	NA	TRBJ1-2	NA	TGTGCCTGGAGTCCCTCCGGGACCTATGGCTACACCTTC	CAWSPSGTYGYTF
TRBV9	NA	TRBJ2-7	NA	TGTGCCAGCAGCGTGGGGACTGCCTCCAAGGACGAGCAGTACTTC	CASSVGTASKDEQYF
TRBV7-2	NA	TRBJ2-1	NA	TGTGCCAGCAGCTTAGTACGATCTCGGGGGAATGAGCAGTTCTTC	CASSLVRSRGNEQFF
TRBV7-2	NA	TRBJ1-5	NA	TGTGCCAGCAGCTTAAGGGGGGAGGGTCAGCCCCAGCATTTT	CASSLRGEGQPQHF
TRBV6-1	NA	TRBJ2-7	NA	TGTGCCAGCAGTGAGGACCAGGGGGGGGCCTCCTACGAGCAGTACTTC	CASSEDQGGASYEQYF
TRBV2	NA	TRBJ1-1	TRBD1	TGTGCCAGCAGTAGAGGACAGGGGGCTTTCCTGACCGAAGCTTTCTTT	CASSRGQGAFLTEAFF
TRBV19	NA	TRBJ2-3	NA	TGTGCCAGTAGCTTACAGGGTGGGGCAGATACGCAGTATTTT	CASSLQGGADTQYF